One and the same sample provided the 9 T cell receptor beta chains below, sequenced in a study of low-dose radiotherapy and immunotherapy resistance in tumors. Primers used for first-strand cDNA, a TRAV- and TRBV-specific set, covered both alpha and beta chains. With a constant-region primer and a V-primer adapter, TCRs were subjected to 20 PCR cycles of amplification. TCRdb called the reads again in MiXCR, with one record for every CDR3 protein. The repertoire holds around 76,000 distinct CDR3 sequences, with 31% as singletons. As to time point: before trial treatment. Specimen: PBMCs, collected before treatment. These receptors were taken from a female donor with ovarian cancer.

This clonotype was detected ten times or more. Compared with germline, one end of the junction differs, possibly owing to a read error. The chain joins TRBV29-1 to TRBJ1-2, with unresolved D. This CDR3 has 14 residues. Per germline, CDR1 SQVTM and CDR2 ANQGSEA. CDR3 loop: CSVEDLPFNYGYTF. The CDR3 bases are TGCAGTGTTGAGGATCTTCCCTTTAACTATGGCTACACCTTC. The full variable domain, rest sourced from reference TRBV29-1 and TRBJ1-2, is SAVISQKPSRDICQRGTSLTIQCQVDSQVTMMFWYRQQPGQSLTLIATANQGSEATYESGFVIDKFPISRPNLTFSTLTVSNMSPEDSSIYLCSVEDLPFNYGYTFGSGTRLTVV.

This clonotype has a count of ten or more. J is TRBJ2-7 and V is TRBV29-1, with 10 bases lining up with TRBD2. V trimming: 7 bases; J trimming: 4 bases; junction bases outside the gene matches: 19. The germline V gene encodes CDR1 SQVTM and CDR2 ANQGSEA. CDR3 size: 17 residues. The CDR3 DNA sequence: TGCAGCGCCCTCCCCGGGGGTGTGGGACTAGCGACTTACGAGCAGTACTTC. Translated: CSALPGGVGLATYEQYF.

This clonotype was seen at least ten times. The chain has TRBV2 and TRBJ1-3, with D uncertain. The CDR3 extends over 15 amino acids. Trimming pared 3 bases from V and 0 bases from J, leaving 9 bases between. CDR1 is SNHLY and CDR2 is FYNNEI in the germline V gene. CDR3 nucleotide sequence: TGTGCCAGCAGTGATGTCCGGGTCTCTGGAAACACCATATATTTT. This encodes CASSDVRVSGNTIYF.

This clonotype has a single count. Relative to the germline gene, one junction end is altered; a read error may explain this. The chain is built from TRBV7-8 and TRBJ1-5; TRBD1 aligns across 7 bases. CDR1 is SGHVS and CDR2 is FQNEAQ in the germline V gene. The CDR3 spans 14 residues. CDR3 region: CASSIEGARQPQHF. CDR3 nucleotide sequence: TGTGCGAGCAGCATAGAGGGGGCGAGGCAGCCCCAGCATTTT.

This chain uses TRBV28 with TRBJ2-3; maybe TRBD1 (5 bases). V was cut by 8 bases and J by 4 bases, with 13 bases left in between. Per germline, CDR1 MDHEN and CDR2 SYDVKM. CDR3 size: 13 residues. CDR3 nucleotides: TGTGCCAGCGGACAAAATAAAGCAGATACGCAGTATTTT. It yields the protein CASGQNKADTQYF.

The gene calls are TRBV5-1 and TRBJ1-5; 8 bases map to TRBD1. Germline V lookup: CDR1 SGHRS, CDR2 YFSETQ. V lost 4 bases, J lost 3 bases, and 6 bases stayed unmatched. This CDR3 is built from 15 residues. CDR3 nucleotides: TGCGCCAGCAGCAAGACAGGGGATGACAATCAGCCCCAGCATTTT. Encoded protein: CASSKTGDDNQPQHF.

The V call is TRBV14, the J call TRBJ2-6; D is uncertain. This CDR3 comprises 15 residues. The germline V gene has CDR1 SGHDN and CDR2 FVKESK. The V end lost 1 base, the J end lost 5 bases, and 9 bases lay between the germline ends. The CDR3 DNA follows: TGTGCCAGCAGCCAAGGAGGTCTCAGGGCCAACGTCCTGACTTTC. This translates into CASSQGGLRANVLTF.

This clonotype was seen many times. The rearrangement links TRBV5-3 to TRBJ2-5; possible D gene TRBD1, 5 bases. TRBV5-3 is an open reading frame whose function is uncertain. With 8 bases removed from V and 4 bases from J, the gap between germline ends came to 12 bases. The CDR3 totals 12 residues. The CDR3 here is CASSATGETQYF. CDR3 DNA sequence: TGTGCCAGCAGCGCCACAGGAGAGACCCAGTACTTC.

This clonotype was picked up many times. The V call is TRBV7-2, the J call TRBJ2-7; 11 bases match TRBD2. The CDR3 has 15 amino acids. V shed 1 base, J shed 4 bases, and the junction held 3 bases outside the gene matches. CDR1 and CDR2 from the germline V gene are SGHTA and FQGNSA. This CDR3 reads CASSLETSGRYEQYF. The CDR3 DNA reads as TGTGCCAGCAGCTTAGAAACTAGCGGGAGATACGAGCAGTACTTC. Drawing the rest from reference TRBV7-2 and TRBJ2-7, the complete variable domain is GAGVSQSPSNKVTEKGKDVELRCDPISGHTALYWYRQSLGQGLEFLIYFQGNSAPDKSGLPSDRFSAERTGGSVSTLTIQRTQQEDSAVYLCASSLETSGRYEQYFGPGTRLTVT.